This T cell receptor beta chain was documented in a study of T cells in Graves' hyperthyroidism and ophthalmopathy. Study-level findings and limits: A median about 7 months before onset, the model predicted ophthalmopathy. Most clonotypes that expanded in the thyroid above 0.001 also showed up in blood. Ophthalmopathy and stable hyperthyroidism were told apart by a 13 V-J model.

TCR beta CDR3 regions were amplified from RNA transcripts. First-round RT-PCR with HTBI primers amplified the TCR CDR3 region. MiXCR, applied by TCRdb to the multiplex PCR reads, yields one record per CDR3 protein. This sample has some 560,000 distinct CDR3 sequences, with 14% found just once. V was clipped by 7 bases and J by 10 bases; unmatched bases: 15. Germline V gives CDR1 SGHKS, CDR2 YYEKEE (reference sequence). CDR3 length: 16 amino acids. As to this clonotype: What it recognizes is unknown.

This sequence was found in a woman in her thirties or forties with Graves' hyperthyroidism. The specimen was blood. The rearrangement links TRBV5-5 to TRBJ2-1; 12 bases are shared with TRBD1. CDR3 in amino acids: CASESGIRGTGGEQFF. CDR3 sequence (DNA): TGTGCCAGCGAATCGGGAATTCGCGGGACAGGGGGCGAGCAGTTCTTC. Drawing the rest from reference TRBV5-5 and TRBJ2-1, the complete variable domain is DAGVTQSPTHLIKTRGQQVTLRCSPISGHKSVSWYQQVLGQGPQFIFQYYEKEERGRGNFPDRFSARQFPNYSSELNVNALLLGDSALYLCASESGIRGTGGEQFFGPGTRLTVL.